A selection of T cell receptor beta chains follows, all from one sample in a study of T cells in Graves' hyperthyroidism and ophthalmopathy. From the multiplex PCR reads, TCRdb called clonotypes with MiXCR, one entry per CDR3 protein. This table has 250,000 to 300,000 distinct CDR3 sequences, roughly 14% appearing once. The sample was blood. Every receptor here comes from a woman in her twenties or thirties with Graves' hyperthyroidism that later progressed to Graves' ophthalmopathy. Each CDR3 is given with its conserved first and last residue. A D gene is named only where the DNA matches it firmly. Not all rows give a size; the values are once, few, many and, for expanded clones, a class.

j_gene,d_gene,abundance,v_gene,CDR3nt,CDR3aa
TRBJ2-5,TRBD2,many,TRBV7-3,TGTGCCAGCAGCTTATTCGGGGAGGGCCAAGAGACCCAGTACTTC,CASSLFGEGQETQYF
TRBJ1-1,.,many,TRBV27,TGTGCCAGCAGGGGGCTTGAGGTTCCTCCCGAAGAAGCTTTCTTT,CASRGLEVPPEEAFF
TRBJ2-7,TRBD2,.,TRBV27,TGTGCCAGCACCCCTGCGGGTAGCGGGGCCTACGAGCAGTACTTC,CASTPAGSGAYEQYF
TRBJ1-3,.,many,TRBV30,TGTGCCTGGAGAGAAATCAGGGTCCCTGGAAACACCATATATTTT,CAWREIRVPGNTIYF
TRBJ2-1,TRBD1,.,TRBV3-1,TGTGCCAGCAGCCACACAGGGGCCTTTTACAATGAGCAGTTCTTC,CASSHTGAFYNEQFF
TRBJ2-2,.,.,TRBV5-8,TGTGCCAGCAGCCCCCGAGAGTGGGAGAACACCGGGGAGCTGTTTTTT,CASSPREWENTGELFF
TRBJ1-2,.,.,TRBV12-3/TRBV12-4,TGTGCCAGCAGTTTAACAGAATTCTATGGCTACACCTTC,CASSLTEFYGYTF
TRBJ2-5,.,.,TRBV5-1,TGCGCCAGCAGCCAAGGGACGGCTAGGGGGACCCAGTACTTC,CASSQGTARGTQYF
TRBJ2-7,.,few,TRBV6-1,TGTGCCAGCAGTGAAAAAGGGGAAAACGAGCAGTACTTC,CASSEKGENEQYF
TRBJ2-1,.,few,TRBV5-1,TGCGCCAGCCAGGCCTGGCAGTTCTTC,CASQAWQFF
TRBJ2-7,TRBD2,.,TRBV19,TGTGCCAGTTCGGCCAAGTCCCTTTCGGGACTAAACTACGAGCAGTACTTC,CASSAKSLSGLNYEQYF
TRBJ2-1,TRBD1,.,TRBV6-1,TGTGCCAGCAGTCTACCGGGACAGGGGATCTATGAGCAGTTCTTC,CASSLPGQGIYEQFF
TRBJ2-1,.,many,TRBV30,TGTGCCTGGAGAGGCGAGCGTAACTACAATGAGCAGTTCTTC,CAWRGERNYNEQFF
TRBJ2-1,.,.,TRBV24-1,TGTGCCACCGCTCGGGGCTCCTACAATGAGCAGTTCTTC,CATARGSYNEQFF
TRBJ1-4,.,many,TRBV4-1,TGCGCCAGCAGCCAAGAAGGCCGAGGGAGCGAAAAACTGTTTTTT,CASSQEGRGSEKLFF
TRBJ2-7,TRBD1,many,TRBV5-5,TGTGCCAGCAGCTTGGAGGGACAGGGTACCTACGAGCAGTACTTC,CASSLEGQGTYEQYF
TRBJ1-2,.,many,TRBV30,TGTGCCGGGTCTAGTCCCGGCTACACCTTC,CAGSSPGYTF
TRBJ2-7,TRBD2,.,TRBV28,TGTGCCAGCACCCCCCTCCCTTCTAGCGGGACAACCTACGAGCAGTACTTC,CASTPLPSSGTTYEQYF
TRBJ1-5,.,many,TRBV28,TGTGCCAGCAGTCCTCACGGGGGTAGGAACCAGCCCCAGCATTTT,CASSPHGGRNQPQHF